These 18 T cell receptor beta chains were all obtained from the same sample, sequenced in a study of shared clonotypes between healthy human individuals. Only CD45RO-negative cells positively selected for CCR7 counted as naive CD8 cells, so terminally differentiated effector memory CD45RA+ cells were excluded. Here immunoSEQ multiplex PCR was the method, and the copy in TCRdb shows in-frame clones only, minus some. The table records about 2 million clones, about 95% of them present only once. Sequencing input: naive CD8+ T cells sorted from blood. The source of these receptors is a man aged 18 to 29 in good health.

J is TRBJ1-1 and V is TRBV7-2; 9 bases map to TRBD1. Germline CDR1 SGHTA, CDR2 FQGNSA. The CDR3 has 15 amino acids. The trim removed 2 bases at V and 1 base at J, leaving 2 bases unmatched. The CDR3 DNA sequence: TGTGCCAGCAGCTTACCGGACAGGGGGAACACTGAAGCTTTCTTT. Translating it yields CASSLPDRGNTEAFF. Full variable domain (missing parts from reference TRBV7-2 and TRBJ1-1): GAGVSQSPSNKVTEKGKDVELRCDPISGHTALYWYRQSLGQGLEFLIYFQGNSAPDKSGLPSDRFSAERTGGSVSTLTIQRTQQEDSAVYLCASSLPDRGNTEAFFGQGTRLTVV.

The sample holds one count of this clone. The J gene is TRBJ2-2, the V gene TRBV18; TRBD1 is a possible D gene (6 bases). The CDR3 has 17 amino acids. V was clipped by 5 bases and J by 3 bases, with 19 bases between them. The germline gives CDR1 KGHSH, CDR2 LQKENI. CDR3 in DNA: TGTGCCAGCTCATCATTAACAGGGTATACGGACACCGGGGAGCTGTTTTTT. Protein: CASSSLTGYTDTGELFF.

The chain links TRBV4-3 to TRBJ1-2, with a tentative D call TRBD1 (6 bases). Germline values: CDR1 LGHNA, CDR2 YSLEER. This CDR3 region has 15 residues. V was clipped by 1 base and J by 3 bases, with 12 bases between them. The CDR3 reads CASSQGPGEDYGYTF. CDR3 nucleotide sequence: TGCGCCAGCAGCCAAGGTCCAGGGGAAGACTATGGCTACACCTTC.

This sequence joins TRBV7-9 and TRBJ2-3; D uncertain. CDR1 and CDR2 (germline): SEHNR, FQNEAQ (reference sequence). This CDR3 is built from 13 residues. V lost 0 bases and J 8 bases, leaving 9 bases between the germline ends. Here the CDR3 DNA reads TGTGCCAGCAGCTTAGCGCTCCAAGGTACGCAGTATTTT. Its translation: CASSLALQGTQYF. The variable domain in full, with the rest retrieved from reference TRBV7-9 and TRBJ2-3, is DTGVSQNPRHKITKRGQNVTFRCDPISEHNRLYWYRQTLGQGPEFLTYFQNEAQLEKSRLLSDRFSAERPKGSFSTLEIQRTEQGDSAMYLCASSLALQGTQYFGPGTRLTVL.

V and J are TRBV9 and TRBJ2-7, with TRBD1 identical over 9 bases. V gave up 3 bases and J gave up 5 bases; unmatched junction bases: 6. CDR3 length: 14 amino acids. The germline CDR1 and CDR2 sequences are SGDLS and YYNGEE. The CDR3 DNA reads TGTGCCAGCAGCGGAACAGGGGGCGGCGACGAGCAGTACTTC. Protein sequence: CASSGTGGGDEQYF. Using reference TRBV9 and TRBJ2-7 for the parts outside the CDR3, the full variable domain is DSGVTQTPKHLITATGQRVTLRCSPRSGDLSVYWYQQSLDQGLQFLIQYYNGEERAKGNILERFSAQQFPDLHSELNLSSLELGDSALYFCASSGTGGGDEQYFGPGTRLTVT.

The V and J genes are TRBV29-1 and TRBJ1-2; 9 bases map to TRBD1. J lost 4 bases, V lost 6 bases, and 15 bases had no gene match. Germline CDR1 is SQVTM and CDR2 is ANQGSEA. The CDR3 contains 16 residues. The CDR3 sequence is CSVREGQGGFFYGYTF. CDR3 in DNA: TGCAGCGTCCGAGAGGGACAGGGCGGGTTTTTCTATGGCTACACCTTC. Filled out from reference TRBV29-1 and TRBJ1-2, the complete variable domain reads SAVISQKPSRDICQRGTSLTIQCQVDSQVTMMFWYRQQPGQSLTLIATANQGSEATYESGFVIDKFPISRPNLTFSTLTVSNMSPEDSSIYLCSVREGQGGFFYGYTFGSGTRLTVV.

V and J are TRBV10-2 and TRBJ2-5; a possible D gene is TRBD2 (5 bases). The DNA end is a closer match to TRBJ2-7, so the J assignment may be wrong. Germline CDR1 is WSHSY and CDR2 is SAAADI. The CDR3 runs 12 residues. CDR3 DNA: TGCGCCAGTTCGGGGATCGGCTACGAGCAGTACTTC. Protein product: CASSGIGYEQYF.

The table lists this clone with a few counts. This sequence joins TRBV19 and TRBJ1-6, with TRBD1 matching 8 bases. CDR1 is LNHDA, CDR2 SQIVND, per germline (reference sequence). The CDR3 length is 14 residues. The V gene end was trimmed by 3 bases and the J gene end by 8 bases; junction bases not matched to a gene: 3. DNA for the CDR3: TGTGCCAGTAGTATGGACAGGGAGCATTCACCCCTCCACTTT. This encodes CASSMDREHSPLHF.

The CDR3 loop reads CASSSDGISYEQYF. The CDR3 DNA reads as TGTGCCAGCAGCTCTGACGGAATCTCCTACGAGCAGTACTTC. The V call is TRBV5-4, the J call TRBJ2-7; D unresolved. CDR3 length: 14 amino acids. V was shortened by 3 bases and J by 0 bases, with 10 bases between the two germline ends. Germline V CDR1 and CDR2: SGHNT, YYREEE (reference sequence).

As for this clone: Other nucleotide sequences in the sample specify the same CDR3. V gene TRBV28 combines with J gene TRBJ1-1, with D unclear. The V end lost 5 bases, the J end lost 1 base, and 8 bases lay between the germline ends. Looked up from germline, CDR1 is MDHEN and CDR2 is SYDVKM. This CDR3 region has 13 residues. The CDR3 loop reads CASSPDGNTEAFF. CDR3 DNA: TGTGCCAGCAGTCCGGACGGGAACACTGAAGCTTTCTTT.

Turning to this clone: Within the sample, other DNA sequences also encode this same CDR3. This sequence joins TRBV28 and TRBJ2-1, with D perhaps TRBD1 (6 bases). The CDR3 covers 11 residues. Trimming removed 5 bases from V and 8 bases from J, with 7 bases in between. Germline V gives CDR1 MDHEN, CDR2 SYDVKM. The CDR3 region has the DNA TGTGCCAGCAGTCCAGGGGATGAGCAGTTCTTC. The encoded protein is CASSPGDEQFF.

The rearrangement joins TRBV28 to TRBJ1-6; D not certain. Germline V gene data show CDR1 as MDHEN and CDR2 as SYDVKM. CDR3 size: 18 residues. Trimming left V 5 bases short and J 0 bases short, with 17 bases between. The CDR3 DNA reads as TGTGCCAGCAGTGTAAATTCACTGGAGGACTCCTATAATTCACCCCTCCACTTT. Its translation is CASSVNSLEDSYNSPLHF. The full variable domain, its missing parts supplied by reference TRBV28 and TRBJ1-6, is DVKVTQSSRYLVKRTGEKVFLECVQDMDHENMFWYRQDPGLGLRLIYFSYDVKMKEKGDIPEGYSVSREKKERFSLILESASTNQTSMYLCASSVNSLEDSYNSPLHFGNGTRLTVT.

The table lists this clone with a count of one. The gene calls are TRBV4-3 and TRBJ1-2; maybe TRBD1 (5 bases). V lost 0 bases to trimming and J lost 2 bases, with 10 bases between them. Germline assignment: CDR1 LGHNA and CDR2 YSLEER. The CDR3 spans 15 residues. The CDR3 DNA is TGCGCCAGCAGCCAAGATATCGGGGACAACTATGGCTACACCTTC. The encoded protein is CASSQDIGDNYGYTF.

The chain recombines TRBV28 with TRBJ2-5; D is uncertain. From germline, CDR1 is MDHEN and CDR2 SYDVKM. CDR3 size: 17 residues. Trimming took 3 bases from V and 0 from J, leaving 17 bases between them. The CDR3 here is CASSFTPHNGYQETQYF. CDR3 nucleotides: TGTGCCAGCAGTTTCACCCCACACAATGGGTACCAAGAGACCCAGTACTTC.

The V and J genes are TRBV5-4 and TRBJ2-2, with 9 positions matching TRBD2. The CDR3 is 16 amino acids. Germline assignment: CDR1 SGHNT and CDR2 YYREEE (reference sequence). The V and J ends lost 4 bases and 1 base, in that order; junction bases with no gene match: 5. CDR3 sequence (DNA): TGTGCCAGCAGCGAACCTAGCGGGATGAACACCGGGGAGCTGTTTTTT. This codes for CASSEPSGMNTGELFF.

The chain links TRBV21-1 to TRBJ1-2; the table's D call TRBD1 went unverified against the DNA. TRBV21-1 is listed as a pseudogene. The CDR3 has 15 amino acids. The CDR3 region has the DNA TGTGCCAGCAGCACCCCCGGGACAGGGAGCTATGGCTACACCTTC. The encoded protein is CASSTPGTGSYGYTF.

This rearrangement joins TRBV27 to TRBJ2-3; maybe TRBD2 (7 bases). Germline V gene sequence: CDR1 MNHEY, CDR2 SMNVEV (reference sequence). Trimming took off 2 bases at V and 7 bases at J, with 19 bases between the two ends. This CDR3 has 16 amino acids. The CDR3 loop reads CASSLRGGTPVHTQYF. CDR3 bases: TGTGCCAGCAGTTTAAGGGGGGGGACGCCTGTTCATACGCAGTATTTT.

This clone was seen just once. This same CDR3 is encoded by further DNA sequences in the sample. The rearrangement links TRBV27 to TRBJ2-1, with TRBD1 matching 8 bases. The V gene end was trimmed by 4 bases and the J gene end by 2 bases; junction bases not matched to a gene: 4. This CDR3 comprises 15 residues. Germline V gene lookup returns CDR1 MNHEY and CDR2 SMNVEV (reference sequence). The CDR3 loop is CASSSGTGTYNEQFF. The CDR3 DNA sequence: TGTGCCAGCAGTTCCGGGACAGGAACCTACAATGAGCAGTTCTTC.